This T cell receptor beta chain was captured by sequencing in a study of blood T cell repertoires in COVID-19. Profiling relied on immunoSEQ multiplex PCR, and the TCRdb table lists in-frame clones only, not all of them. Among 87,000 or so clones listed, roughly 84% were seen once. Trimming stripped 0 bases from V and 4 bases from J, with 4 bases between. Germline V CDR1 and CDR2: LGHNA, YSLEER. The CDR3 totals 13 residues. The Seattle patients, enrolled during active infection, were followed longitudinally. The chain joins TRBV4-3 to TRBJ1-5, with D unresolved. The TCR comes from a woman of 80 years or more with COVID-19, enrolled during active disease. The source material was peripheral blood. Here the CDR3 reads CASSQDRNQPQHF. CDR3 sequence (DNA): TGCGCCAGCAGCCAAGATCGGAATCAGCCCCAGCATTTT.